The clone carrying this T cell receptor beta chain was detected many times. Its antigen remains unknown. The sample originates from a study of T cells in Graves' hyperthyroidism and ophthalmopathy. Findings of the study overall: Median prediction lead before ophthalmopathy onset was 6.5 months with the model. A model of 13 V-J features distinguished ophthalmopathy from stable hyperthyroidism.

Sample collection date corresponds to first hyperthyroidism diagnosis, prior to any ophthalmopathy symptoms. J gave up 0 bases and V 3 bases, and 4 bases lay outside the gene matches. Per the germline V gene, CDR1 is KGHSH and CDR2 is LQKENI. CDR3 length equals 16 residues. The source material, RNA transcripts, was used to amplify TCR beta CDR3 regions. HTBI primers were employed in a first-round RT-PCR of the TCR CDR3. TCRdb reprocessed the multiplex PCR reads via MiXCR and lists one record per CDR3 protein. The sample comprises about 350,000 distinct CDR3 sequences, 17% of which are singletons, and 34% rests with the top ten.

The TCR originated in a woman aged 25 to 39 with Graves' hyperthyroidism that later progressed to Graves' ophthalmopathy. What was sequenced was blood. V is TRBV18 and J is TRBJ2-3, with 9 nucleotides matching TRBD2. The CDR3 region has the DNA TGTGCCAGCTCACCTAGCGGGAGCATGAGCACAGATACGCAGTATTTT. This encodes CASSPSGSMSTDTQYF.